The 9 T cell receptor beta chains below all came from one sample that was sequenced in a study of cytotoxic CD8 clonotypes in ibrutinib-treated CLL. The method was immunoSEQ multiplex PCR; TCRdb's version includes in-frame clones alone and lacks a portion of them. The data show 40,000 or so clones, around 53% seen once. Sequencing was performed on PBMCs, taken before ibrutinib treatment. These TCRs come from a human donor with chronic lymphocytic leukemia.

The genes are TRBV5-1 and TRBJ1-1; the D gene is possibly TRBD1 (5 bases). Germline CDR1 reads SGHRS; CDR2 reads YFSETQ. V gave up 4 bases and J gave up 5 bases, with 15 bases separating them. The CDR3 contains 14 residues. The CDR3 DNA follows: TGCGCCAGCAGCAACTCGGGGGGAGGTACTGAAGCTTTCTTT. Its translation is CASSNSGGGTEAFF.

There are many counts of this clone. The chain recombines TRBV14 with TRBJ1-2; possible D gene TRBD1, 5 bases. V was pared by 4 bases and J by 7 bases, with 22 bases between. The germline V gene has CDR1 SGHDN and CDR2 FVKESK. The CDR3 has 16 amino acids. The CDR3 protein is CASSLERGRGYGGYTF. The CDR3, as DNA: TGTGCCAGCAGCCTAGAGAGGGGACGAGGGTACGGTGGCTACACCTTC.

V is TRBV4-1 and J is TRBJ2-7, with a possible D match to TRBD1 (5 bases). The CDR3 consists of 15 residues. Looked up from germline, CDR1 is MGHRA and CDR2 is YSYEKL. The germline V and J ends were trimmed by 1 base and 4 bases, with 14 bases remaining between them. CDR3 DNA: TGCGCCAGCAGCCAAGCCAAGGGGATGTTGTACGAGCAGTACTTC. It codes for CASSQAKGMLYEQYF.

The V gene is TRBV19, the J gene TRBJ1-5; TRBD1 matches 7 bases. Unmatched junction bases numbered 11, after V lost 5 bases and J lost 4 bases. Germline assignment: CDR1 LNHDA and CDR2 SQIVND (reference sequence). The CDR3 contains 16 residues. CDR3 sequence reads: CASSLRGAGGNQPQHF. DNA for the CDR3: TGTGCCAGTAGTCTACGTGGGGCAGGGGGAAATCAGCCCCAGCATTTT.

The rearrangement links TRBV9 to TRBJ1-3, with D uncertain. The germline gives CDR1 SGDLS, CDR2 YYNGEE. The CDR3 extends over 15 amino acids. V gave up 0 bases and J gave up 2 bases, with 9 bases separating them. The DNA of the CDR3 is TGTGCCAGCAGCGTAGGTGTAGGGACTGGAAACACCATATATTTT. Its protein product is CASSVGVGTGNTIYF.

This clone was detected only a few times. This rearrangement joins TRBV30 to TRBJ1-5, with unresolved D. V lost 0 bases and J 4 bases, leaving 7 bases between the germline ends. This CDR3 comprises 13 residues. In germline, CDR1 is GTSNPN, CDR2 SVGIG (reference sequence). The CDR3: CAWSVESNQPQHF. CDR3 nucleotide sequence: TGTGCCTGGAGTGTCGAATCGAATCAGCCCCAGCATTTT.

The J gene is TRBJ1-4, the V gene TRBV27; 7 bases map to TRBD1. Germline CDR1 is MNHEY and CDR2 is SMNVEV (reference sequence). V dropped 5 bases and J dropped 5; count of bases not matched to a gene: 2. The CDR3 has 13 amino acids. CDR3 amino acids: CASSGDRNEKLFF. CDR3 sequence (DNA): TGTGCCAGCAGTGGGGACAGAAATGAAAAACTGTTTTTT. Complete variable domain (other parts from reference TRBV27 and TRBJ1-4): EAQVTQNPRYLITVTGKKLTVTCSQNMNHEYMSWYRQDPGLGLRQIYYSMNVEVTDKGDVPEGYKVSRKEKRNFPLILESPSPNQTSLYFCASSGDRNEKLFFGSGTQLSVL.

The J gene is TRBJ2-5, the V gene TRBV9; D is perhaps TRBD1 or TRBD2 (5 bases each). Germline CDR1 is SGDLS and CDR2 is YYNGEE. Between the trimmed V and J ends, which lost 4 bases and 4 bases, there was a span of 23 bases. This CDR3 is built from 17 residues. CDR3 residues: CASSPFLGTVGTETQYF. The CDR3 region has the DNA TGTGCCAGCAGCCCATTCTTGGGGACCGTGGGGACAGAGACCCAGTACTTC. Complete variable domain (other parts from reference TRBV9 and TRBJ2-5): DSGVTQTPKHLITATGQRVTLRCSPRSGDLSVYWYQQSLDQGLQFLIQYYNGEERAKGNILERFSAQQFPDLHSELNLSSLELGDSALYFCASSPFLGTVGTETQYFGPGTRLLVL.

There are a few counts of this clone. The CDR3 DNA sequence: TGTGCCAGCAGCCTAACCGGGACAGGGGTCCACGAGCAGTACTTC. Protein: CASSLTGTGVHEQYF. The V gene is TRBV7-9, the J gene TRBJ2-7; 10 nucleotides line up with TRBD1. Trimming took 5 bases from V and 5 from J; bases not matched to a gene: 9. CDR3 length: 15 amino acids. From germline, CDR1 is SEHNR and CDR2 FQNEAQ (reference sequence).